One sample yielded the 27 T cell receptor beta chains listed below, sequenced in a study of CD8 T cells in Susac syndrome. Reverse transcription of about 0.5 to 1 ug RNA was carried out with random hexamers. In TCRdb, the immunoSEQ multiplex PCR reads were re-called with MiXCR into one record per CDR3 protein. This sample yields 250,000 to 300,000 distinct CDR3 sequences, of which roughly 81% are seen a single time; approximately 0.11% belongs to the top ten. Sequenced: CD8+ T cells from PBMCs. The receptor source for this set is a human donor with multiple sclerosis.

This clonotype occurred a few times. CDR3 bases: TGTGCCAGCAGCCAGATATACAATGAGCAGTTCTTC. This codes for CASSQIYNEQFF. The chain is built from TRBV14 and TRBJ2-1; D is uncertain. Germline CDR1 is SGHDN and CDR2 is FVKESK. V was trimmed by 3 bases and J by 4 bases, leaving 4 bases between them. The CDR3 spans 12 residues.

J is TRBJ2-7 and V is TRBV7-2; 10 bases agree with TRBD2. Unmatched junction bases numbered 14, after V lost 5 bases and J lost 7 bases. This CDR3 contains 16 residues. CDR1 and CDR2 from the germline V gene are SGHTA and FQGNSA. In DNA, the CDR3 is TGTGCCAGCAGCCCGACTAGCGGGTATACGCTTGTTGAGCAGTACTTC. Amino acids: CASSPTSGYTLVEQYF.

This chain links TRBV15 with TRBJ2-5; D not resolved. CDR3 length equals 15 residues. The V gene's germline CDR1 is LNHNV and CDR2 YYDKDF (reference sequence). The V gene lost 0 bases and the J gene lost 4 bases, with 12 bases spanning the gap. Written as DNA, the CDR3 is TGTGCCACCAGCAGAGATCTGGGGTGGAGAGAGACCCAGTACTTC. This codes for CATSRDLGWRETQYF. Looking up the rest from reference TRBV15 and TRBJ2-5 gives the full variable domain: DAMVIQNPRYQVTQFGKPVTLSCSQTLNHNVMYWYQQKSSQAPKLLFHYYDKDFNNEADTPDNFQSRRPNTSFCFLDIRSPGLGDTAMYLCATSRDLGWRETQYFGPGTRLLVL.

The gene calls are TRBV27 and TRBJ2-7, with TRBD1 identical over 7 bases. Trimming cost V 0 bases and J 3 bases; bases outside gene matches: 8. This CDR3 has 16 amino acids. Germline-derived CDR1 and CDR2 are MNHEY and SMNVEV (reference sequence). The CDR3 DNA reads as TGTGCCAGCAGTTTATCCCCGGGACAGAGCCGCTACGAGCAGTACTTC. This encodes CASSLSPGQSRYEQYF.

CDR3 sequence reads: CASGLGVGEFSYNEQFF. The CDR3 DNA follows: TGTGCTAGTGGTTTGGGGGTAGGAGAGTTCTCCTACAATGAGCAGTTCTTC. This chain uses TRBV12-5 with TRBJ2-1; D not certain. The CDR3 is made up of 17 amino acids. The V gene's germline CDR1 is LGHNT and CDR2 FRNRAP. Deletions cut 1 base from V and 0 bases from J, with 13 bases between.

A few counts support this clonotype. The chain uses TRBV5-4 and TRBJ2-7; TRBD2 matches at 7 bases. This CDR3 is built from 13 residues. The germline CDR1 and CDR2 sequences are SGHNT and YYREEE (reference sequence). The trim removed 4 bases at V and 3 bases at J, leaving 4 bases unmatched. The CDR3 loop reads CASSLGLNYEQYF. CDR3 DNA: TGTGCCAGCAGCCTGGGACTAAACTACGAGCAGTACTTC.

CDR3 DNA sequence: TGTGCCAGCAGCGTAGGGGCGACAACCGAGCAGTACTTC. This gives the protein CASSVGATTEQYF. V and J are TRBV9 and TRBJ2-7, with unresolved D. Trimming shortened V by 0 bases and J by 6 bases, and 10 bases separated the two germline ends. The CDR3 consists of 13 residues. CDR1 and CDR2 from the germline V gene are SGDLS and YYNGEE.

The rearrangement links TRBV9 to TRBJ1-5; weak D call: TRBD1 (5 bases). Trimming pared 3 bases from V and 4 bases from J, leaving 14 bases between. This CDR3 contains 15 residues. In germline, CDR1 is SGDLS, CDR2 YYNGEE. CDR3 bases: TGTGCCAGCAGCGAAGAAGGGACTTCGAATCAGCCCCAGCATTTT. This encodes CASSEEGTSNQPQHF.

The sample holds one count of this clonotype. The J gene is TRBJ2-5, the V gene TRBV30; TRBD1 agrees at 7 bases. The CDR3 contains 14 residues. In germline, CDR1 is GTSNPN, CDR2 SVGIG (reference sequence). V was clipped by 2 bases and J by 4 bases; unmatched bases: 7. CDR3 loop: CAWSPRDRRETQYF. The CDR3 DNA is TGTGCCTGGAGTCCCCGGGACAGAAGAGAGACCCAGTACTTC. Complete variable domain (other parts from reference TRBV30 and TRBJ2-5): SQTIHQWPATLVQPVGSPLSLECTVEGTSNPNLYWYRQAAGRGLQLLFYSVGIGQISSEVPQNLSASRPQDRQFILSSKKLLLSDSGFYLCAWSPRDRRETQYFGPGTRLLVL.

V is TRBV2 and J is TRBJ2-7, with D maybe TRBD1 (6 bases). The CDR3 totals 15 residues. V was pared by 2 bases and J by 5 bases, with 16 bases between. Germline loops: CDR1 SNHLY, CDR2 FYNNEI. The CDR3 reads CASSEWSGDSNEQYF. The CDR3 region has the DNA TGTGCCAGCAGTGAATGGTCAGGGGATTCGAACGAGCAGTACTTC.

This chain connects TRBV6-1 to TRBJ2-6; tentatively, D is TRBD1 (6 bases). V lost 6 bases to trimming and J lost 5 bases, with 26 bases between them. CDR1 is MNHNS and CDR2 is SASEGT in the germline V gene. The CDR3 consists of 19 residues. The CDR3 protein is CASRLKTRDTSGRANVLTF. The CDR3 region has the DNA TGTGCCAGCAGGCTTAAGACCCGGGACACCTCTGGCAGGGCCAACGTCCTGACTTTC.

The chain employs TRBV2 and TRBJ1-6; D gene unclear. The V end was cut by 3 bases, the J end by 5 bases, with 8 bases between. Germline V CDR1 and CDR2: SNHLY, FYNNEI. The CDR3 sequence is 14 residues long. CDR3 residues: CASSDHIHNSPLHF. The DNA of the CDR3 is TGTGCCAGCAGTGATCACATTCATAATTCACCCCTCCACTTT. The full variable domain, rest sourced from reference TRBV2 and TRBJ1-6, is EPEVTQTPSHQVTQMGQEVILRCVPISNHLYFYWYRQILGQKVEFLVSFYNNEISEKSEIFDDQFSVERPDGSNFTLKIRSTKLEDSAMYFCASSDHIHNSPLHFGNGTRLTVT.

The genes are TRBV28 and TRBJ2-2, with 11 positions matching TRBD1. Germline assignment: CDR1 MDHEN and CDR2 SYDVKM. V trimming: 4 bases; J trimming: 6 bases; junction bases outside the gene matches: 7. The length of the CDR3 is 16 residues. CDR3 amino acids: CASSYRTGGLSGELFF. CDR3 bases: TGTGCCAGCAGTTACAGGACAGGGGGCTTATCCGGGGAGCTGTTTTTT. The entire variable domain, with the rest obtained from reference TRBV28 and TRBJ2-2, is as follows: DVKVTQSSRYLVKRTGEKVFLECVQDMDHENMFWYRQDPGLGLRLIYFSYDVKMKEKGDIPEGYSVSREKKERFSLILESASTNQTSMYLCASSYRTGGLSGELFFGEGSRLTVL.

V is TRBV13 and J is TRBJ2-2; D call uncertain. The CDR3 runs to 16 residues. Trimming left V 2 bases short and J 2 bases short, with 12 bases between. In germline, CDR1 is PRHDT, CDR2 FYEKMQ (reference sequence). The CDR3 reads CASSLLPKANTGELFF. The CDR3 bases are TGTGCCAGCAGCTTACTCCCGAAGGCCAACACCGGGGAGCTGTTTTTT. Full variable domain (missing parts from reference TRBV13 and TRBJ2-2): AAGVIQSPRHLIKEKRETATLKCYPIPRHDTVYWYQQGPGQDPQFLISFYEKMQSDKGSIPDRFSAQQFSDYHSELNMSSLELGDSALYFCASSLLPKANTGELFFGEGSRLTVL.

This chain connects TRBV15 to TRBJ2-1; D ambiguous. The CDR3 runs to 14 residues. The germline CDR1 and CDR2 sequences are LNHNV and YYDKDF (reference sequence). V lost 1 base to trimming and J lost 8 bases, with 12 bases between them. Here the CDR3 DNA reads TGTGCCACCAGCAGAGTAAGAGAGATCGATGAGCAGTTCTTC. Its translation is CATSRVREIDEQFF.

This clonotype appeared a single time. The chain employs TRBV29-1 and TRBJ2-1; TRBD1 or TRBD2 may be the D gene (5 bases each). The ends were cut back, 5 bases at V and 7 bases at J, with 12 bases in the middle. The germline V gene has CDR1 SQVTM and CDR2 ANQGSEA. The CDR3 totals 12 residues. CDR3 sequence: CSVPSWGNEQFF. DNA for the CDR3: TGCAGCGTTCCCAGTTGGGGGAATGAGCAGTTCTTC.

V usage is TRBV4-1 and J usage is TRBJ2-7; 8 bases line up with TRBD1. Germline lookup yields CDR1 MGHRA and CDR2 YSYEKL. CDR3 length equals 15 residues. V trimming: 4 bases; J trimming: 3 bases; junction bases outside the gene matches: 8. The CDR3 loop is CASSPDRGTGYEQYF. The DNA of the CDR3 is TGCGCCAGCAGCCCTGACAGGGGCACAGGCTACGAGCAGTACTTC.

V and J are TRBV7-9 and TRBJ2-7; D assignment may be TRBD1 or TRBD2 (5 bases each). V lost 5 bases to trimming and J lost 1 base, with 15 bases between them. Germline V gene sequence: CDR1 SEHNR, CDR2 FQNEAQ (reference sequence). The CDR3 covers 15 residues. CDR3 sequence reads: CASSPTPGRSYEQYF. DNA for the CDR3: TGTGCCAGCAGCCCTACCCCGGGACGGTCCTACGAGCAGTACTTC. The full variable domain, with the rest looked up from reference TRBV7-9 and TRBJ2-7, is DTGVSQNPRHKITKRGQNVTFRCDPISEHNRLYWYRQTLGQGPEFLTYFQNEAQLEKSRLLSDRFSAERPKGSFSTLEIQRTEQGDSAMYLCASSPTPGRSYEQYFGPGTRLTVT.

This rearrangement joins TRBV28 to TRBJ2-7; TRBD2 matches 8 bases. CDR1 is MDHEN, CDR2 SYDVKM, per germline. This CDR3 has 14 amino acids. After removal of 4 bases from V and 5 bases from J, the junction contained 7 bases not matched to a gene. The CDR3 sequence: CASSSPGLGNEQYF. The CDR3 region has the DNA TGTGCCAGCAGTTCTCCGGGACTAGGAAACGAGCAGTACTTC.

The chain uses TRBV20-1 and TRBJ2-7, with 9 bases matching TRBD1. Trimming cost V 3 bases and J 3 bases; bases outside gene matches: 9. Looked up from germline, CDR1 is DFQATT and CDR2 is SNEGSKA (reference sequence). The CDR3 consists of 15 residues. The CDR3 spells CSARGYRDRDYEQYF. The CDR3 DNA reads as TGCAGTGCTAGGGGATACCGGGACAGGGACTACGAGCAGTACTTC.

The rearrangement joins TRBV3-1 to TRBJ2-3; TRBD2 matches at 7 bases. The CDR3 totals 17 residues. The ends lost 1 base at V and 5 bases at J; junction bases unmatched: 12. The V gene's germline CDR1 is LGHDT and CDR2 YNNKEL (reference sequence). CDR3 coding DNA: TGTGCCAGCAGCCAAGTTCCCCTCGGGACTAAAGGAGATACGCAGTATTTT. Translated, it gives CASSQVPLGTKGDTQYF.

This clonotype came up a few times. This sequence joins TRBV27 and TRBJ2-7, with D maybe TRBD2 (6 bases). Germline-derived CDR1 and CDR2 are MNHEY and SMNVEV (reference sequence). V gave up 0 bases and J gave up 6 bases, with 21 bases separating them. The CDR3 has 17 residues. CDR3 sequence: CASSLSPPRGKLPEQYF. The CDR3 DNA is TGTGCCAGCAGTTTATCTCCTCCCCGGGGGAAGCTCCCCGAGCAGTACTTC.

The rearrangement links TRBV10-3 to TRBJ1-1, with TRBD1 matching 7 bases. This CDR3 spans 18 amino acids. The trim removed 4 bases at V and 3 bases at J, leaving 17 bases unmatched. Germline V gene data show CDR1 as ENHRY and CDR2 as SYGVKD. Here the CDR3 DNA reads TGTGCCATCAGTGCCACCCTTACCGCGAGACAGGGTGACACTGAAGCTTTCTTT. The encoded protein is CAISATLTARQGDTEAFF.

Remarks on this clonotype: At one of its ends the junction is not consistent with the germline gene, which may arise from a read error. The J gene is TRBJ2-3, the V gene TRBV5-1; TRBD2 matches at 7 bases. In germline, CDR1 is SGHRS, CDR2 YFSETQ. This CDR3 region has 14 residues. CDR3 DNA sequence: TGCGCCAGCAGCGAGCGACTAGCCGGAGATGCGCAGTATTTT. Its protein product is CASSERLAGDAQYF.

The V gene is TRBV28, the J gene TRBJ2-7, with D maybe TRBD1 (6 bases). The germline CDR1 and CDR2 sequences are MDHEN and SYDVKM. The CDR3 spans 14 residues. V gave up 2 bases and J gave up 6 bases, with 14 bases separating them. CDR3 nucleotide sequence: TGTGCCAGCAGTTTAGTTCAGGGGATCGGCGAGCAGTACTTC. Translated: CASSLVQGIGEQYF.

This chain connects TRBV15 to TRBJ2-7, with D uncertain. The germline V gene encodes CDR1 LNHNV and CDR2 YYDKDF (reference sequence). V lost 9 bases and J 2 bases, leaving 17 bases between the germline ends. The CDR3 contains 14 residues. CDR3 protein: CATRSYDLTYEQYF. CDR3 DNA sequence: TGTGCCACTCGTTCGTACGATCTTACCTACGAGCAGTACTTC.

The chain combines TRBV7-8 with TRBJ1-1, with no clear D. Deletions cut 5 bases from V and 5 bases from J, with 18 bases between. Germline V gives CDR1 SGHVS, CDR2 FQNEAQ. The CDR3 has 15 residues. CDR3 amino acids: CASSPRYEGVTEAFF. The CDR3 region has the DNA TGTGCCAGCAGCCCCCGCTACGAGGGAGTAACTGAAGCTTTCTTT.